The 19 T cell receptor beta chains reported below all come from one sample, sequenced in a study of T cell changes during pregnancy in multiple sclerosis. TCRdb's copy holds only in-frame clones and misses some; the assay was immunoSEQ multiplex PCR. The sample lists 40,000 to 60,000 clones, about 90% occurring once. Here the sequenced sample was CD8+ T cells from peripheral blood mononuclear cells, taken after pregnancy. All receptors derive from a female donor with multiple sclerosis, enrolled in a pregnancy study.

This clone was seen only once. This sequence joins TRBV13 and TRBJ1-2, with D unclear. The length of the CDR3 is 12 residues. Trimming took off 5 bases at V and 5 bases at J, with 9 bases between the two ends. Germline CDR1 PRHDT, CDR2 FYEKMQ (reference sequence). The CDR3 nucleotides are TGTGCCAGCAGCCAGGACTCTTATGGCTACACCTTC. Translating it yields CASSQDSYGYTF.

The CDR3, as DNA: TGTGCCAGCAGTTTGACAGGGCCCAATGAGCAGTTCTTC. Amino acid sequence: CASSLTGPNEQFF. This sequence joins TRBV13 and TRBJ2-1; TRBD1 agrees at 7 bases. This CDR3 contains 13 residues. Trimming at V came to 6 bases and at J to 6 bases, leaving 5 bases not matched to a gene. Germline-derived CDR1 and CDR2 are PRHDT and FYEKMQ (reference sequence). The entire variable domain, with the rest obtained from reference TRBV13 and TRBJ2-1, is as follows: AAGVIQSPRHLIKEKRETATLKCYPIPRHDTVYWYQQGPGQDPQFLISFYEKMQSDKGSIPDRFSAQQFSDYHSELNMSSLELGDSALYFCASSLTGPNEQFFGPGTRLTVL.

This clone showed up just once. The chain links TRBV29-1 to TRBJ2-1, with D possibly matching TRBD1 (6 bases). The V gene lost 7 bases and the J gene lost 3 bases, with 13 bases spanning the gap. The CDR3 consists of 13 residues. Germline-derived CDR1 and CDR2 are SQVTM and ANQGSEA. The chain's CDR3 is CSAVTTGYNEQFF. As DNA, the CDR3 is TGCAGCGCCGTGACGACAGGCTACAATGAGCAGTTCTTC.

The chain is built from TRBV5-1 and TRBJ2-5; possible D gene TRBD2, 5 bases. CDR1 SGHRS and CDR2 YFSETQ come from the germline V gene. Trimming took 4 bases from V and 5 from J, leaving 15 bases between them. This CDR3 region has 14 residues. As DNA, the CDR3 is TGCGCCAGCAGCCCCGGGGTAGACGGGGAGACCCAGTACTTC. Translating it yields CASSPGVDGETQYF.

The rearrangement joins TRBV9 to TRBJ2-3; 10 positions agree with TRBD2. There are 17 residues in the CDR3. V trimming: 0 bases; J trimming: 3 bases; junction bases outside the gene matches: 7. Germline V gives CDR1 SGDLS, CDR2 YYNGEE. The CDR3 sequence: CASSVASSGGPTDTQYF. CDR3 nucleotides: TGTGCCAGCAGCGTAGCCAGTAGCGGGGGGCCGACAGATACGCAGTATTTT.

This chain uses TRBV27 with TRBJ1-3, with D unresolved. Per the germline V gene, CDR1 is MNHEY and CDR2 is SMNVEV (reference sequence). The CDR3 is 15 residues long. Trimming pared 2 bases from V and 0 bases from J, leaving 8 bases between. CDR3 in DNA: TGTGCCAGCAGTTTAGCGGCCGGCTCTGGAAACACCATATATTTT. This codes for CASSLAAGSGNTIYF.

V gene TRBV15 combines with J gene TRBJ1-4; possibly TRBD1 for D (5 bases). This CDR3 spans 15 amino acids. The V end was cut by 3 bases, the J end by 4 bases, with 12 bases between. CDR1 is LNHNV, CDR2 YYDKDF, per germline (reference sequence). The DNA for the CDR3 is TGTGCCACCAGCAGTATACAGGATAGTAATGAAAAACTGTTTTTT. Protein: CATSSIQDSNEKLFF.

The chain carries TRBV13 and TRBJ2-7; no clear D. The CDR3 extends over 15 amino acids. The germline gives CDR1 PRHDT, CDR2 FYEKMQ (reference sequence). Trimming pared 4 bases from V and 6 bases from J, leaving 19 bases between. The CDR3 DNA reads as TGTGCCAGCAGCTACAGAACTCCCAACAACGCCGAGCAGTACTTC. Amino acids: CASSYRTPNNAEQYF.

The gene calls are TRBV2 and TRBJ2-3; maybe TRBD1 (7 bases). There are 18 residues in the CDR3. Trimming took 3 bases from V and 0 from J, leaving 19 bases between them. Germline CDR1 SNHLY, CDR2 FYNNEI. The CDR3 loop is CASSEGTVVGGSTDTQYF. In DNA form, the CDR3 reads TGTGCCAGCAGTGAGGGGACAGTGGTAGGGGGGAGCACAGATACGCAGTATTTT.

The chain combines TRBV9 with TRBJ2-2; D perhaps matches TRBD2 (6 bases). Germline V gives CDR1 SGDLS, CDR2 YYNGEE. Trimming pared 4 bases from V and 3 bases from J, leaving 7 bases between. The CDR3 has 13 amino acids. The CDR3 DNA sequence: TGTGCCAGCAGCCCGGGGGACACCGGGGAGCTGTTTTTT. Its protein is CASSPGDTGELFF.

With regard to this clone: At one end, the junction sequence differs from germline, possibly due to a read error. The V and J genes are TRBV7-2 and TRBJ1-2; 8 nucleotides line up with TRBD1. This CDR3 comprises 16 residues. CDR1 is SGHTA, CDR2 FQGNSA, per germline. The CDR3 nucleotides are TGTGCCAGCAGTTTAGGCCCACAGGGGGCTAACTATGGCTACACCTTC. Protein: CASSLGPQGANYGYTF.

The chain uses TRBV27 and TRBJ2-2; maybe TRBD1 (6 bases). Germline values: CDR1 MNHEY, CDR2 SMNVEV (reference sequence). V was shortened by 5 bases and J by 4 bases, with 14 bases between the two germline ends. The length of the CDR3 is 15 residues. CDR3 sequence (DNA): TGTGCCAGCAGTGCCGGGACACATTCCACCGGGGAGCTGTTTTTT. As protein: CASSAGTHSTGELFF.

The genes are TRBV10-3 and TRBJ1-2, with a tentative D call TRBD1 (5 bases). The CDR3 runs to 13 residues. Germline CDR1 and CDR2: ENHRY and SYGVKD. The V end was cut by 2 bases, the J end by 6 bases, with 10 bases between. The CDR3 is CAISESGGDGYTF. The CDR3 region has the DNA TGTGCCATCAGTGAGAGCGGGGGAGATGGCTACACCTTC.

The rearrangement links TRBV30 to TRBJ2-7; a possible D gene is TRBD2 (5 bases). Between the trimmed V and J ends, which lost 3 bases and 3 bases, there was a span of 12 bases. CDR1 and CDR2 from the germline V gene are GTSNPN and SVGIG (reference sequence). The CDR3 totals 13 residues. CDR3 sequence (DNA): TGTGCCTGGAGCCGGGAAAGCTTCTACGAGCAGTACTTC. It is translated as CAWSRESFYEQYF.

In its sample, this clone was seen once. This chain joins TRBV4-2 and TRBJ2-7, with D possibly matching TRBD1 (5 bases). The germline CDR1 and CDR2 sequences are LGHNA and YNFKEQ. Trimming left V 1 base short and J 7 bases short, with 17 bases between. The CDR3 is 15 residues long. The CDR3 DNA is TGTGCCAGCAGCCAAGGGGGCGTGTCTCAGAGGGAGCAGTACTTC. Amino acids: CASSQGGVSQREQYF.

The chain has TRBV6-6 and TRBJ1-3, with 7 bases identical to TRBD1. The CDR3 has 16 amino acids. The V segment lost 0 bases and the J segment 3 bases; nucleotides outside the gene matches: 5. Germline lookup yields CDR1 MNHNY and CDR2 SVGAGI (reference sequence). CDR3 sequence reads: CASSYSTGASGNTIYF. The DNA of the CDR3 is TGTGCCAGCAGTTACTCCACAGGGGCGAGTGGAAACACCATATATTTT.

This chain uses TRBV9 with TRBJ1-6; maybe TRBD1 (5 bases). This CDR3 has 15 amino acids. The germline V gene has CDR1 SGDLS and CDR2 YYNGEE. The germline V and J ends were trimmed by 2 bases and 8 bases, with 14 bases remaining between them. This CDR3 is CASSVSQALDSPLHF. The CDR3 DNA follows: TGTGCCAGCAGCGTCTCACAGGCGCTTGATTCACCCCTCCACTTT.

The V call is TRBV5-6, the J call TRBJ1-2; TRBD1 might be the D (6 bases). The CDR3 sequence is 14 residues long. V lost 4 bases, J lost 6 bases, and 16 bases lay in between. CDR1 is SGHDT and CDR2 is YYEEEE in the germline V gene. The CDR3 sequence: CASSLDRDMDGYTF. The CDR3 bases are TGTGCCAGCAGCCTGGACCGGGACATGGATGGCTACACCTTC.

The chain links TRBV2 to TRBJ1-1, with 8 nucleotides matching TRBD1. This CDR3 contains 16 residues. CDR1 and CDR2 from the germline V gene are SNHLY and FYNNEI. Trimming took 3 bases from V and 1 from J; bases not matched to a gene: 7. CDR3 in amino acids: CASSEGPGQGNTEAFF. In nucleotides, the CDR3 is TGTGCCAGCAGTGAGGGACCTGGACAGGGGAACACTGAAGCTTTCTTT.